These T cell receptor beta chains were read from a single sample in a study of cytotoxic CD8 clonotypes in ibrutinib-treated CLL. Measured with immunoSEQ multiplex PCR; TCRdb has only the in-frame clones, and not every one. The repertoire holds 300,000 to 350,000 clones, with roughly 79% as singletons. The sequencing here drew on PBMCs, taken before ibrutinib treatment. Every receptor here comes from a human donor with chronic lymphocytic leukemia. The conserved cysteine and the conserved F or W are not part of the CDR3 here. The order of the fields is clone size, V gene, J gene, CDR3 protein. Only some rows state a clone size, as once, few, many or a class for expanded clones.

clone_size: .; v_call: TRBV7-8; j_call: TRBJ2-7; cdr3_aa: ASRYRGQMGYEQY
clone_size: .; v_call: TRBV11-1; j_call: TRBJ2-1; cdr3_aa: ASSHGSDEQF
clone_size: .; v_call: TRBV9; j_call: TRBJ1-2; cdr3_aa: ASSPRTGANYGYT
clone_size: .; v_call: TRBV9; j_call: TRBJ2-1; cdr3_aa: ASSVSTSDRTYNEQF
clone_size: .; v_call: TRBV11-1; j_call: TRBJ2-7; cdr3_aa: ASSLGVATYEQY
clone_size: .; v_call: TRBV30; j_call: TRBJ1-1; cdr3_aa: ALRKGPLGNTEAF
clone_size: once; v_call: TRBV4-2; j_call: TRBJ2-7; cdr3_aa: ASSKTLGLAGYYEQY
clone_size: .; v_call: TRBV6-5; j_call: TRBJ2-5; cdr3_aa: ASSNYRGQETQY
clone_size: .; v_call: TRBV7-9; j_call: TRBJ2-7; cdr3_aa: ASRGSGTVAYEQY
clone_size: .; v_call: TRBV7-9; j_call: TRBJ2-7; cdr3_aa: ASSLGLAGGPFYEQY
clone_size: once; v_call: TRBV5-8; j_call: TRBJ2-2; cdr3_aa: ASSLYTTSGRALRTGELF
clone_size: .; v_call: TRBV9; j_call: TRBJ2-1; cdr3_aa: ASSVVGDRPTPYNEQF
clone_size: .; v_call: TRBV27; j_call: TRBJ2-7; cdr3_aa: ASSTGTGVYEQY
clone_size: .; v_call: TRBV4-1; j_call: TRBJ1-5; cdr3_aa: ASSPRTKTGQPQH
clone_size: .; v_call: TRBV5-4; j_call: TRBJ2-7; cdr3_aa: ASSRTLAGGQYEQY
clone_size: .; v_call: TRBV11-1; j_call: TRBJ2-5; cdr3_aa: ASSYGASGRQETQY
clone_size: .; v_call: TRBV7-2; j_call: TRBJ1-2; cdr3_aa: ASSSTGRDYGYT
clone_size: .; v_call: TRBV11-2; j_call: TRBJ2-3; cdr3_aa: ASSLMGGFSTDTQY
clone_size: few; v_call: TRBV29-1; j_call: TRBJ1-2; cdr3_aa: SAGTTGNEYT
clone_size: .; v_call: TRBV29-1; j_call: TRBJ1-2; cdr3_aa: SGDRPNYGYT
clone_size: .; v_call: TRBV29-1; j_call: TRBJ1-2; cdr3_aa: SVELRRWGIDYGYT
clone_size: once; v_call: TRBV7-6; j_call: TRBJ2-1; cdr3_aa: ASSLRTGGNNEQF
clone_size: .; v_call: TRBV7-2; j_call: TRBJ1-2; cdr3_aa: ASSRQGTNYGYT
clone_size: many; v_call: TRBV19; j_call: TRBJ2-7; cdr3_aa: ASSSSGIYYEQY
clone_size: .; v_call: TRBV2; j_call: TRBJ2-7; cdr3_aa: ASSERLAGYEQY
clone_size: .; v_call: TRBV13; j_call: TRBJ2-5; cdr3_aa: ASSPRGAGTQY
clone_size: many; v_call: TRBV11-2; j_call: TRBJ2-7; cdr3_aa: ASSSAGYEQY
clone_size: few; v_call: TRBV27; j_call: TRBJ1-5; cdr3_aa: ASSSGQGLEPQH
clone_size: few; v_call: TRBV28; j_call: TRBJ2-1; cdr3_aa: ASTIGLAGGNEQF
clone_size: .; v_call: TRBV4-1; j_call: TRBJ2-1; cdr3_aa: ASSQDLWAGQQF
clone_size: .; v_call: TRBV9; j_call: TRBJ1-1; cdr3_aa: ASSRQGGNTEAF
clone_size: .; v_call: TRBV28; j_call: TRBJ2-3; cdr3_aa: ASSLGQGTDTQY
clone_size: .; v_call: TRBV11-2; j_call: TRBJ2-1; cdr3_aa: ASSLVLASGLNEQF
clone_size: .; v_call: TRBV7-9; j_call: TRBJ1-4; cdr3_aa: ASSYSQGSNEKLF
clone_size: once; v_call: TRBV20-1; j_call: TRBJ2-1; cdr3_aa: SASWREQF
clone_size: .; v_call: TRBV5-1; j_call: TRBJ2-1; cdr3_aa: ASSLSSGGGEQF
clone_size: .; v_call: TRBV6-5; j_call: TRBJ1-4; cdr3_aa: ASRTSLATNEKLF
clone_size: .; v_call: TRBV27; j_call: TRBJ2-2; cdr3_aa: ASKSGQEYTLGELF
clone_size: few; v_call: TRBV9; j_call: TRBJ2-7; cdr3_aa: ASSSTTYEQY
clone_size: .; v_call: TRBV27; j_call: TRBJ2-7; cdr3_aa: ASSPIPPGNGYEQY
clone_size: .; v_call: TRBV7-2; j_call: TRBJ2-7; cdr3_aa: ASSLKRFMYEQY
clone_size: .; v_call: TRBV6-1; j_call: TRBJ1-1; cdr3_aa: ASSSWTAPEAF
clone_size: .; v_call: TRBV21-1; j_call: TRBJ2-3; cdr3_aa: ASSNRDICLIRSTDTQY
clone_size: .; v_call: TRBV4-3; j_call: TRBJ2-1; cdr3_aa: ASSQEILAANYNEQF
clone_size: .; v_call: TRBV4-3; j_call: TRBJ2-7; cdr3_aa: ASSQVLAGDSYEQY